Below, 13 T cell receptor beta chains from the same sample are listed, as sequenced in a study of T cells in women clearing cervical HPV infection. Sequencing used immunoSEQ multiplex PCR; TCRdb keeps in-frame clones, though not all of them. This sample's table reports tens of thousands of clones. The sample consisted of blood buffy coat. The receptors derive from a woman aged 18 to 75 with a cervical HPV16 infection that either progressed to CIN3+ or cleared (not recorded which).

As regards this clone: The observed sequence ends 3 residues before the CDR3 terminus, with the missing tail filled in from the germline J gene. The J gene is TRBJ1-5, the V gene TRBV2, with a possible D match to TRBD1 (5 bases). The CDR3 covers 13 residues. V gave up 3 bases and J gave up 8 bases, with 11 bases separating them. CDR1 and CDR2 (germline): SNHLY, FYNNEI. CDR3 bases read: TGTGCCAGCAGTGATAAAGGGGAGAAGCCC. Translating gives CASSDKGEKP. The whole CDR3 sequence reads CASSDKGEKPQHF.

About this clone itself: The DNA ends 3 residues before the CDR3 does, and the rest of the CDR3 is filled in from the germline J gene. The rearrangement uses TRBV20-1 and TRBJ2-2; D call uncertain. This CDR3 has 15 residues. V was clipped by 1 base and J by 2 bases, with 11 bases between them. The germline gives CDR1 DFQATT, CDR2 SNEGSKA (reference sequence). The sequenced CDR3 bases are TGCAGTGCTAGAGCAAGGCGGCGTAACACCGGGGAG. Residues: CSARARRRNTGE. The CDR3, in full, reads CSARARRRNTGELFF.

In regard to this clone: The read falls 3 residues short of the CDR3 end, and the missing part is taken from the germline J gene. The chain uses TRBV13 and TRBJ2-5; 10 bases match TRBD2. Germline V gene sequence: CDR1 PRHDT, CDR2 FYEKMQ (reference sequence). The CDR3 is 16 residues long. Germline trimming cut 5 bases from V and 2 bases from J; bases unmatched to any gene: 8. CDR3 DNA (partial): TGTGCCAGCAGCCTTAGCGGGGGGCCGGGGCAAGAGACC. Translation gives CASSLSGGPGQET. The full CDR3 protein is CASSLSGGPGQETQYF.

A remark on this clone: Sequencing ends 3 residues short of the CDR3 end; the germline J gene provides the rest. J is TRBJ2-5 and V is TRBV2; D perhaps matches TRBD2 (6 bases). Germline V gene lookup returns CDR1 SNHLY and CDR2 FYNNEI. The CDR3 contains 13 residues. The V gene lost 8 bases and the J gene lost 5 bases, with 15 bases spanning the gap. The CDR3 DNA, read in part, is TGTGCCAGCTCCCGGGCCCGGGGGGAGACC. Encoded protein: CASSRARGET. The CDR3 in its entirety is CASSRARGETQYF.

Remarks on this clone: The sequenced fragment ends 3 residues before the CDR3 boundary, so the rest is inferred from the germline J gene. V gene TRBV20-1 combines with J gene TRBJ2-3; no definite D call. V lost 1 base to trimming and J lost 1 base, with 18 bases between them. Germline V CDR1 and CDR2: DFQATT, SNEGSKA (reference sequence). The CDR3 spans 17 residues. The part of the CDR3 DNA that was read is TGCAGTGCTAGAGGTGGTATCGGCCCTCGGGGCACAGATACG. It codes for CSARGGIGPRGTDT. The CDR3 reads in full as CSARGGIGPRGTDTQYF.

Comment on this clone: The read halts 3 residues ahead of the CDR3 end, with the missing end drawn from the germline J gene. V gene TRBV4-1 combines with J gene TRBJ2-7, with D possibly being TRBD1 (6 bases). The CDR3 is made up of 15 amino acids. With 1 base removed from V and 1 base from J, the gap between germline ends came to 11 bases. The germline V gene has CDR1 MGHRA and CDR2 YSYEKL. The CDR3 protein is CASSQGQAKSYEQYF. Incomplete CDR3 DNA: TGCGCCAGCAGCCAAGGACAGGCCAAATCCTACGAG.

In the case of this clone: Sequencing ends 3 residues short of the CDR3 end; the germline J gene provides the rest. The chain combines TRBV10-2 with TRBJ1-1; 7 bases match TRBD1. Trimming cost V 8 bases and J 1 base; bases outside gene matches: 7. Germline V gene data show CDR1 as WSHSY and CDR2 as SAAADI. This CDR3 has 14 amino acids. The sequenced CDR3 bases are TGCGCCAGCGGGCCTCGACAGGGGAACACTGAA. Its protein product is CASGPRQGNTE. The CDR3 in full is CASGPRQGNTEAFF.

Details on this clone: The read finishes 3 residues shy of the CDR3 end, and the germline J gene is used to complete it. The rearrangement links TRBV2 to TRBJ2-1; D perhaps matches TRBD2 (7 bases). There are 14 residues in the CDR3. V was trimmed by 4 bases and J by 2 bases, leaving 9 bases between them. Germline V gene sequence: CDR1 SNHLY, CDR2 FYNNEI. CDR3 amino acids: CASSGGGPYNEQFF. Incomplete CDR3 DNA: TGTGCCAGCAGTGGCGGGGGCCCCTACAATGAG.

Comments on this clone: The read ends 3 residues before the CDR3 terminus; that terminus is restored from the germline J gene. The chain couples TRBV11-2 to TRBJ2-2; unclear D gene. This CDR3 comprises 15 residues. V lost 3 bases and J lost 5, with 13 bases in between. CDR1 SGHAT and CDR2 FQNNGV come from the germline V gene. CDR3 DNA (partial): TGTGCCAGCAGCTTGGGCAGGTCAAAAACCGGGGAG. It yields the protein CASSLGRSKTGE. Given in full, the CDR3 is CASSLGRSKTGELFF.

The sequenced CDR3 bases are TGTGCCAGCAGTTTATCCGGGACAGGGAACGAG. Residues: CASSLSGTGNE. The entire CDR3 sequence reads CASSLSGTGNEQYF. V is TRBV12-3 or TRBV12-4 and J is TRBJ2-7; 9 bases agree with TRBD1. Read coverage stops 3 residues before the CDR3 terminus; the germline J gene supplies the remainder. This CDR3 contains 14 residues. V gave up 2 bases and J gave up 5 bases; unmatched junction bases: 4.

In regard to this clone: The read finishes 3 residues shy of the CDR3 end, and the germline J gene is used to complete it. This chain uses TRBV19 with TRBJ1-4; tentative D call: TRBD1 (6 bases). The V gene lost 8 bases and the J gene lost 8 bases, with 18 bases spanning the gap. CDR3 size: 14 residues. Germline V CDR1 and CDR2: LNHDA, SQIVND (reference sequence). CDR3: CASRNVGADEKLFF. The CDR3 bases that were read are TGTGCCAGTCGGAATGTGGGGGCCGACGAAAAA.

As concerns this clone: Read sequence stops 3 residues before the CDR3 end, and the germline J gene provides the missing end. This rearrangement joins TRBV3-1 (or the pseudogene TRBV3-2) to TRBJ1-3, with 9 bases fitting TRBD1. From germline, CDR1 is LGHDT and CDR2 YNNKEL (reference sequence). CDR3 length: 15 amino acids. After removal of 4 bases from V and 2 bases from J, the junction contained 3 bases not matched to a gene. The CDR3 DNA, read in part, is TGTGCCAGCAGCCCCGGGACAGGGCCTGGAAACACC. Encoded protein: CASSPGTGPGNT. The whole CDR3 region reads CASSPGTGPGNTIYF.

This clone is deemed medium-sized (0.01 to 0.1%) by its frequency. CDR3 loop: CSARVDSGLLPAAYNEQFF. The sequenced CDR3 bases are TGCAGTGCTAGAGTAGATTCAGGACTCCTGCCAGCGGCTTACAATGAG. The chain couples TRBV20-1 to TRBJ2-1; D is possibly TRBD2 (5 bases). The read terminates 3 residues ahead of where the CDR3 ends, so the germline J gene completes it. The length of the CDR3 is 19 residues. Per germline, CDR1 DFQATT and CDR2 SNEGSKA (reference sequence). Trimming took 1 base from V and 4 from J, leaving 26 bases between them.